These 30 T cell receptor beta chains were all obtained from the same sample, sequenced in a study of cytomegalovirus exposure and HLA in healthy donors. Use of 60 Vbeta and 13 Jbeta primers characterized the PCR. Assay used: immunoSEQ multiplex PCR; TCRdb lists only in-frame clones, some missing. In the table there are tens of thousands of clones, more than 70% of which are singletons. Source material: PBMCs. The source of these receptors is a man aged 35 to 55 in good health and CMV-seronegative.

This chain uses TRBV25-1 with TRBJ1-4; 7 nucleotides match TRBD1. Germline V lookup: CDR1 MGHDK, CDR2 SYGVNS. This CDR3 region has 16 residues. Trimming at V came to 3 bases and at J to 5 bases, leaving 9 bases not matched to a gene. The CDR3 DNA sequence: TGTGCCAGCAGTGACACTAGGAGGGGGCAGAATGAAAAACTGTTTTTT. Translated, it gives CASSDTRRGQNEKLFF.

The chain has TRBV7-8 and TRBJ2-3, with TRBD2 matching 7 bases. V was clipped by 5 bases and J by 4 bases; unmatched bases: 6. The germline CDR1 and CDR2 sequences are SGHVS and FQNEAQ. The CDR3 covers 14 residues. CDR3 region: CASSIGLGADTQYF. CDR3 coding DNA: TGTGCCAGCAGCATCGGACTAGGAGCAGATACGCAGTATTTT.

This chain joins TRBV7-3 and TRBJ2-3; D possibly corresponds to TRBD2 (7 bases). V was pared by 5 bases and J by 6 bases, with 21 bases between. CDR3 length: 16 residues. Germline V gives CDR1 SGHTA, CDR2 FQGTGA. CDR3: CASSGGAQGPGDTQYF. The CDR3 DNA reads TGTGCCAGCAGCGGGGGGGCGCAGGGCCCAGGGGATACGCAGTATTTT.

The gene calls are TRBV7-9 and TRBJ1-4; 10 positions match TRBD1. CDR3 length: 14 residues. Per the germline V gene, CDR1 is SEHNR and CDR2 is FQNEAQ (reference sequence). V was pared by 4 bases and J by 5 bases, with 1 base of the junction left unmatched. The CDR3 DNA reads TGTGCCAGCAGCTGGGGACAGGGGAATGAAAAACTGTTTTTT. It codes for CASSWGQGNEKLFF.

The chain links TRBV19 to TRBJ1-1, with TRBD1 as a possible D gene (6 bases). Trimming shortened V by 5 bases and J by 1 base, and 11 bases separated the two germline ends. The CDR3 sequence is 14 residues long. Germline V gene sequence: CDR1 LNHDA, CDR2 SQIVND (reference sequence). DNA of the CDR3: TGTGCCAGTAGTGAGGGGGGGACGAACACTGAAGCTTTCTTT. It is translated as CASSEGGTNTEAFF. Drawing the rest from reference TRBV19 and TRBJ1-1, the complete variable domain is DGGITQSPKYLFRKEGQNVTLSCEQNLNHDAMYWYRQDPGQGLRLIYYSQIVNDFQKGDIAEGYSVSREKKESFPLTVTSAQKNPTAFYLCASSEGGTNTEAFFGQGTRLTVV.

The chain joins TRBV10-3 to TRBJ2-5; 8 bases line up with TRBD1. Germline CDR1 is ENHRY and CDR2 is SYGVKD. Losses at the gene ends were 6 bases for V and 4 bases for J; bases not matched to a gene: 13. The CDR3 covers 16 residues. This CDR3 is CAISAKDREFAETQYF. For the CDR3, the DNA is TGTGCCATCAGCGCCAAGGACAGGGAGTTTGCAGAGACCCAGTACTTC.

J is TRBJ2-2 and V is TRBV30; the D gene is possibly TRBD2 (5 bases). Germline-derived CDR1 and CDR2 are GTSNPN and SVGIG (reference sequence). This CDR3 comprises 15 residues. The V end lost 0 bases, the J end lost 5 bases, and 13 bases lay between the germline ends. DNA of the CDR3: TGTGCCTGGAGTGTAATACGGGGTCGGACCGGGGAGCTGTTTTTT. Amino acids: CAWSVIRGRTGELFF.

The J gene is TRBJ1-4, the V gene TRBV18; D gene unclear. V lost 1 base and J lost 0, with 12 bases in between. This CDR3 contains 17 residues. The germline gives CDR1 KGHSH, CDR2 LQKENI. CDR3 region: CASSPLVITATNEKLFF. CDR3 DNA: TGTGCCAGCTCACCACTCGTAATAACTGCAACTAATGAAAAACTGTTTTTT.

The rearrangement links TRBV10-3 to TRBJ2-7, with TRBD2 as a possible D gene (6 bases). CDR1 ENHRY and CDR2 SYGVKD come from the germline V gene. The CDR3 loop spans 15 amino acids. Trimming pared 3 bases from V and 2 bases from J, leaving 14 bases between. The DNA for the CDR3 is TGTGCCATCAGTGAAGCAAGCGGGCTAACCTACGAGCAGTACTTC. Its translation is CAISEASGLTYEQYF.

The sample holds a few counts of this clone. The chain links TRBV27 to TRBJ2-5; D unclear. The V gene's germline CDR1 is MNHEY and CDR2 SMNVEV (reference sequence). This CDR3 is built from 13 residues. Trimming stripped 6 bases from V and 7 bases from J, with 15 bases between. CDR3 residues: CASRERSRGTQYF. CDR3 bases: TGTGCCAGCAGGGAGAGGAGCCGTGGGACCCAGTACTTC.

This chain joins TRBV5-1 and TRBJ2-7, with a possible D match to TRBD1 (5 bases). Looked up from germline, CDR1 is SGHRS and CDR2 is YFSETQ. This CDR3 is 15 amino acids long. The germline V and J ends were trimmed by 0 bases and 2 bases, with 12 bases remaining between them. CDR3 sequence reads: CASSLESGHTYEQYF. CDR3 bases: TGCGCCAGCAGCTTGGAGTCAGGGCACACCTACGAGCAGTACTTC.

The V and J genes are TRBV6-1 and TRBJ2-1; 10 bases fit TRBD2. With V trimmed by 3 bases and J by 6 bases, 5 bases remained unmatched. CDR1 is MNHNS and CDR2 is SASEGT in the germline V gene. The CDR3 covers 15 residues. CDR3 region: CASSDEAGGPNEQFF. Written as DNA, the CDR3 is TGTGCCAGCAGTGATGAAGCGGGGGGGCCCAATGAGCAGTTCTTC.

This clone was detected only a few times. The V call is TRBV5-1, the J call TRBJ1-1; TRBD1 matches at 9 bases. V was pared by 4 bases and J by 4 bases, with 17 bases of the junction left unmatched. CDR3 size: 18 residues. Germline CDR1 is SGHRS and CDR2 is YFSETQ. CDR3 DNA: TGCGCCAGCAGCGGATGGACAGGGGCGGCCTTTGGTTCCACTGAAGCTTTCTTT. Protein product: CASSGWTGAAFGSTEAFF.

This clone was counted between two and nine times. V gene TRBV28 combines with J gene TRBJ1-1; D is ambiguous. Trimming took off 2 bases at V and 4 bases at J, with 5 bases between the two ends. This CDR3 has 12 residues. In germline, CDR1 is MDHEN, CDR2 SYDVKM. The DNA for the CDR3 is TGTGCCAGCAGTTTACAGATCACTGAAGCTTTCTTT. Residues: CASSLQITEAFF.

This clone was seen just once. The chain combines TRBV5-4 with TRBJ2-7; 8 nucleotides agree with TRBD1. From germline, CDR1 is SGHNT and CDR2 YYREEE (reference sequence). The V gene end was trimmed by 0 bases and the J gene end by 4 bases; junction bases not matched to a gene: 3. This CDR3 comprises 14 residues. The DNA for the CDR3 is TGTGCCAGCAGCTTGGGACAGGGGAGGTACGAGCAGTACTTC. This gives the protein CASSLGQGRYEQYF.

This clone has a handful of counts. J is TRBJ2-7 and V is TRBV5-1; D unresolved. This CDR3 region has 12 residues. Trimming pared 4 bases from V and 0 bases from J, leaving 5 bases between. Germline V gives CDR1 SGHRS, CDR2 YFSETQ. CDR3 sequence (DNA): TGCGCCAGCAGCATAAACTCCTACGAGCAGTACTTC. Translated, it gives CASSINSYEQYF.

The gene calls are TRBV7-9 and TRBJ2-1; D possibly corresponds to TRBD2 (7 bases). Trimming pared 5 bases from V and 5 bases from J, leaving 13 bases between. The CDR3 is 14 residues long. Germline lookup yields CDR1 SEHNR and CDR2 FQNEAQ (reference sequence). The chain's CDR3 is CASSPLGGHNEQFF. Here the CDR3 DNA reads TGTGCCAGCAGCCCCCTGGGGGGGCACAATGAGCAGTTCTTC.

The chain uses TRBV6-5 and TRBJ2-7, with 8 bases lining up with TRBD1. CDR1 and CDR2 (germline): MNHEY, SVGAGI. The CDR3 runs 16 residues. V was clipped by 2 bases and J by 2 bases; unmatched bases: 8. CDR3 sequence (DNA): TGTGCCAGCAGTTACGGGACAGGCGCGGGTGCCTACGAGCAGTACTTC. Amino acids: CASSYGTGAGAYEQYF.

J is TRBJ2-3 and V is TRBV5-1; tentatively, D is TRBD2 (5 bases). This CDR3 is built from 16 residues. Per germline, CDR1 SGHRS and CDR2 YFSETQ. Trimming took off 5 bases at V and 0 bases at J, with 16 bases between the two ends. The CDR3 DNA reads as TGCGCCAGCAGGTATGGACTCGAATTTAGCACAGATACGCAGTATTTT. Protein: CASRYGLEFSTDTQYF.

CDR3 residues: CASSEVTGGGYTF. In DNA form, the CDR3 reads TGTGCCAGCAGTGAAGTGACAGGCGGTGGCTACACCTTC. V and J are TRBV6-1 and TRBJ1-2, with D tentatively TRBD1 (6 bases). The CDR3 loop spans 13 amino acids. Germline-derived CDR1 and CDR2 are MNHNS and SASEGT. Trimming shortened V by 1 base and J by 7 bases, and 10 bases separated the two germline ends.

The chain couples TRBV6-6 to TRBJ1-1; D remains ambiguous. The germline V gene has CDR1 MNHNY and CDR2 SVGAGI (reference sequence). This CDR3 has 12 amino acids. Deletions cut 8 bases from V and 1 base from J, with 8 bases between. CDR3 region: CASHDWNTEAFF. The CDR3 nucleotides are TGTGCCAGCCACGACTGGAACACTGAAGCTTTCTTT.

This sequence joins TRBV28 and TRBJ1-5, with D hard to call. The germline CDR1 and CDR2 sequences are MDHEN and SYDVKM. CDR3 length: 16 amino acids. V was clipped by 1 base and J by 4 bases, with 14 bases between them. The CDR3 protein is CASSLSRSRDNQPQHF. CDR3 nucleotide sequence: TGTGCCAGCAGTTTATCAAGGAGCCGGGATAATCAGCCCCAGCATTTT.

The genes are TRBV28 and TRBJ1-2, with D possibly being TRBD1 (5 bases). Per germline, CDR1 MDHEN and CDR2 SYDVKM. This CDR3 has 13 amino acids. V was clipped by 7 bases and J by 8 bases, with 17 bases between them. The CDR3 loop reads CASNRGQGGGYTF. As DNA, the CDR3 is TGTGCCAGCAATAGGGGTCAGGGTGGCGGCTACACCTTC.

V usage is TRBV30 and J usage is TRBJ1-4; D might be TRBD1 (5 bases). V was shortened by 5 bases and J by 8 bases, with 15 bases between the two germline ends. The germline gives CDR1 GTSNPN, CDR2 SVGIG (reference sequence). The CDR3 has 13 residues. The CDR3 coding sequence is TGTGCCTGGGCTCGGGGGGGATTAGAAAAACTGTTTTTT. As protein: CAWARGGLEKLFF.

V and J are TRBV27 and TRBJ2-1, with 7 bases that match TRBD2. This CDR3 has 15 amino acids. Trimming at V came to 5 bases and at J to 0 bases, leaving 4 bases not matched to a gene. Per the germline V gene, CDR1 is MNHEY and CDR2 is SMNVEV (reference sequence). The CDR3 bases are TGTGCCAGCAGTCACGGGAGGAGCTCCTACAATGAGCAGTTCTTC. This gives the protein CASSHGRSSYNEQFF.

The rearrangement joins TRBV10-1 to TRBJ2-1, with 7 bases lining up with TRBD2. CDR3 length equals 17 residues. With V trimmed by 2 bases and J by 0 bases, 7 bases remained unmatched. Germline CDR1 WNHNN, CDR2 SYGVQD (reference sequence). The CDR3 spells CASSEGARGVSYNEQFF. In DNA form, the CDR3 reads TGCGCCAGCAGTGAGGGGGCCCGGGGGGTCTCCTACAATGAGCAGTTCTTC.

The chain uses TRBV29-1 and TRBJ2-7; 7 bases agree with TRBD1. Germline V gives CDR1 SQVTM, CDR2 ANQGSEA. The V segment lost 6 bases and the J segment 3 bases; nucleotides outside the gene matches: 8. The length of the CDR3 is 13 residues. CDR3 residues: CSVGQSLFYEQYF. The CDR3 coding sequence is TGCAGCGTGGGACAGTCTCTCTTCTACGAGCAGTACTTC.

J is TRBJ1-1 and V is TRBV7-8, with D possibly TRBD1 on 6 matching bases. The V gene lost 8 bases and the J gene lost 0 bases, with 13 bases spanning the gap. This CDR3 spans 14 amino acids. Per the germline V gene, CDR1 is SGHVS and CDR2 is FQNEAQ. For the CDR3, the DNA is TGTGCCAGCTACCCCGGACAGCTGAACACTGAAGCTTTCTTT. Translation gives CASYPGQLNTEAFF.

V is TRBV5-8 and J is TRBJ1-5; 8 bases are shared with TRBD1. Germline lookup yields CDR1 SGHTS and CDR2 YDEGEE. V shed 4 bases and J 9 bases; nucleotides not matched to a gene: 9. The CDR3 sequence is 14 residues long. The CDR3 nucleotides are TGTGCCAGCAGCCTCGGGACAGGAGGGATGCCCCAGCATTTT. It encodes CASSLGTGGMPQHF.

The chain is built from TRBV7-6 and TRBJ2-3; 13 bases line up with TRBD2. The length of the CDR3 is 15 residues. Germline CDR1 reads SGHVS; CDR2 reads FNYEAQ. V shed 5 bases, J shed 4 bases, and the junction held 3 bases outside the gene matches. CDR3 loop: CASSPGLAGADTQYF. In nucleotides, the CDR3 is TGTGCCAGCAGCCCCGGACTAGCGGGGGCAGATACGCAGTATTTT. Full variable domain (rest looked up from reference TRBV7-6 and TRBJ2-3): GAGVSQSPRYKVTKRGQDVALRCDPISGHVSLYWYRQALGQGPEFLTYFNYEAQQDKSGLPNDRFSAERPEGSISTLTIQRTEQRDSAMYRCASSPGLAGADTQYFGPGTRLTVL.